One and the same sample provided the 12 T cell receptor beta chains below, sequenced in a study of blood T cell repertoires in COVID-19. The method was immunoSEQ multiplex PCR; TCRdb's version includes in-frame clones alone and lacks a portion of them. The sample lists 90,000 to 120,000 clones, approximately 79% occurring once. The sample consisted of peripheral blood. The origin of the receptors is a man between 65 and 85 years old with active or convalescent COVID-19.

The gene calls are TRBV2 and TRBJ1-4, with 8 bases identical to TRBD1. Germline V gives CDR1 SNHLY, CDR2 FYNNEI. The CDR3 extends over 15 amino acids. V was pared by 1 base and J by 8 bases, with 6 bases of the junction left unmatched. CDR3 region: CASSEEGTGGEKLFF. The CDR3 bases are TGTGCCAGCAGTGAAGAAGGGACAGGAGGAGAAAAACTGTTTTTT.

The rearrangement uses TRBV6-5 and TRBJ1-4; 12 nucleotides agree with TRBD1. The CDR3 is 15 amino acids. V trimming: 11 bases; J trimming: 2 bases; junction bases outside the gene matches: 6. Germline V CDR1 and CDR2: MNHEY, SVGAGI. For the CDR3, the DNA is TGTGCCGCGGGGGACAGGGGGCTCACTAATGAAAAACTGTTTTTT. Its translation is CAAGDRGLTNEKLFF.

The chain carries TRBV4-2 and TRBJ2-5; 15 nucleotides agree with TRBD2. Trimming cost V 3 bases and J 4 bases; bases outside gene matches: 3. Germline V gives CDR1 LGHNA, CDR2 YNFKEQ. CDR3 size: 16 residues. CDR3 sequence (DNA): TGTGCCAGCAGCCACACGGGACTAGCGGGAGGAGAGACCCAGTACTTC. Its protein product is CASSHTGLAGGETQYF.

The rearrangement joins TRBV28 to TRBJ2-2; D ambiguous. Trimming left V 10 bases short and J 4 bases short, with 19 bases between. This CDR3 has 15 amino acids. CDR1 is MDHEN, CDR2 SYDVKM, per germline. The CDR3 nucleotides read TGTGCCACCACCAGTCGGGTTACCGGCACCGGGGAGCTGTTTTTT. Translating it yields CATTSRVTGTGELFF.

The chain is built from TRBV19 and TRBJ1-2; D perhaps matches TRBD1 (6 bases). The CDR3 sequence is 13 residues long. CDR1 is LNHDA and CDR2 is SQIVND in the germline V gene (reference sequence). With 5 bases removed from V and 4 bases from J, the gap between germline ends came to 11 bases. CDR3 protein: CASSPQGFYGYTF. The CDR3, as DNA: TGTGCCAGTAGTCCTCAGGGGTTCTATGGCTACACCTTC.

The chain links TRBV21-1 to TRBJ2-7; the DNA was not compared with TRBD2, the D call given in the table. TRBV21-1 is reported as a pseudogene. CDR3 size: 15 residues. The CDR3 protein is CASSKNSSGVYEQYF. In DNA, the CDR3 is TGTGCCAGCAGCAAAAACTCTAGCGGGGTCTACGAGCAGTACTTC.

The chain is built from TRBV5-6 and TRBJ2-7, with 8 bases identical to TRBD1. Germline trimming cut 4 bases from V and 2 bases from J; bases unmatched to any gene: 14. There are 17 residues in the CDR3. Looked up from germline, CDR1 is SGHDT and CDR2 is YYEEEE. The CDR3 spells CASSGGQGKGTAYEQYF. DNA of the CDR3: TGTGCCAGCAGCGGAGGACAGGGAAAGGGAACGGCCTACGAGCAGTACTTC.

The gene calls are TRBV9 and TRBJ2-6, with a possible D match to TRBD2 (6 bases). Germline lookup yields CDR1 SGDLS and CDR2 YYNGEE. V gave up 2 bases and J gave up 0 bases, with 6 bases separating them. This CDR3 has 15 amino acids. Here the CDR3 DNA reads TGTGCCAGCAGCGTCGGGGGCTCTGGGGCCAACGTCCTGACTTTC. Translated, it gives CASSVGGSGANVLTF. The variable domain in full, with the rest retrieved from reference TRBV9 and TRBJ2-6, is DSGVTQTPKHLITATGQRVTLRCSPRSGDLSVYWYQQSLDQGLQFLIQYYNGEERAKGNILERFSAQQFPDLHSELNLSSLELGDSALYFCASSVGGSGANVLTFGAGSRLTVL.

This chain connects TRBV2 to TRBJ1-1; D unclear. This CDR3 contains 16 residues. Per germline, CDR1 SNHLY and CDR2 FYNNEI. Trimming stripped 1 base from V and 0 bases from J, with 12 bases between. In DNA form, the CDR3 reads TGTGCCAGCAGTGAAGGAGAGGGTCCCATGAACACTGAAGCTTTCTTT. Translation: CASSEGEGPMNTEAFF.

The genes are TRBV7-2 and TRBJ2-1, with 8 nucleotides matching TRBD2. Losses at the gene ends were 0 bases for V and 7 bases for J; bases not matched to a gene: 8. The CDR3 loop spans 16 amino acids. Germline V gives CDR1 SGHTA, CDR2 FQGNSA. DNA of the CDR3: TGTGCCAGCAGCTTAGCTTCGGGGGGGGCTTTTAATGAGCAGTTCTTC. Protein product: CASSLASGGAFNEQFF.

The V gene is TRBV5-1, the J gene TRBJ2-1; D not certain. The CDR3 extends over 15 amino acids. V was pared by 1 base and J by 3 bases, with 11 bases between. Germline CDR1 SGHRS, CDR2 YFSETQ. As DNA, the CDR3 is TGCGCCAGCAGCTTGCGTGGCGGAGACTACAATGAGCAGTTCTTC. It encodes CASSLRGGDYNEQFF. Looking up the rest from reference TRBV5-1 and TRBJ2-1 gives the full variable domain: KAGVTQTPRYLIKTRGQQVTLSCSPISGHRSVSWYQQTPGQGLQFLFEYFSETQRNKGNFPGRFSGRQFSNSRSEMNVSTLELGDSALYLCASSLRGGDYNEQFFGPGTRLTVL.

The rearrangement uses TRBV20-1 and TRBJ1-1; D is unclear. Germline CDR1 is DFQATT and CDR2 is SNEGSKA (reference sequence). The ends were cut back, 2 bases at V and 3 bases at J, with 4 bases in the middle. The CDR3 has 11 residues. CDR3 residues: CSARPYTEAFF. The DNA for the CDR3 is TGCAGTGCTAGACCCTACACTGAAGCTTTCTTT.